A single sample gave rise to the 8 T cell receptor beta chains below, sequenced in a study of cytomegalovirus exposure and HLA in healthy donors. In the PCR, 60 Vbeta and 13 Jbeta primers were used. Libraries were prepared by immunoSEQ multiplex PCR; TCRdb keeps only in-frame clonotypes and omits some of them. The sample has about 200,000 clones, roughly four fifths seen once. Sequenced input: PBMCs. The receptors were gathered from a man younger than 45 in good health and CMV-seronegative.

The gene calls are TRBV5-4 and TRBJ2-4; 8 bases fit TRBD1. Looked up from germline, CDR1 is SGHNT and CDR2 is YYREEE (reference sequence). The CDR3 has 13 residues. V lost 4 bases and J lost 7; bases outside the gene matches: 4. The CDR3 bases are TGTGCCAGCAGCCACGGACAGGGCAACATTCAGTACTTC. This sequence encodes CASSHGQGNIQYF.

The gene calls are TRBV29-1 and TRBJ2-1; TRBD1 is a possible D gene (6 bases). CDR1 SQVTM and CDR2 ANQGSEA come from the germline V gene. V was trimmed by 4 bases and J by 1 base, leaving 14 bases between them. This CDR3 is 15 amino acids long. The CDR3 loop is CSVVGARESYNEQFF. In DNA, the CDR3 is TGCAGCGTTGTGGGGGCGCGAGAGTCCTACAATGAGCAGTTCTTC.

The rearrangement joins TRBV19 to TRBJ1-5, with D unresolved. The CDR3 length is 13 residues. Germline loops: CDR1 LNHDA, CDR2 SQIVND (reference sequence). Trimming pared 7 bases from V and 5 bases from J, leaving 12 bases between. DNA of the CDR3: TGTGCCAGTAAGGTGCCAGGCGATCAGCCCCAGCATTTT. It translates to CASKVPGDQPQHF.

This clone was counted once. The chain has TRBV5-6 and TRBJ2-1; 7 bases match TRBD2. CDR3 length: 16 residues. In germline, CDR1 is SGHDT, CDR2 YYEEEE. V shed 2 bases, J shed 0 bases, and the junction held 5 bases outside the gene matches. The CDR3 is CASSFEGLSSYNEQFF. The CDR3 DNA sequence: TGTGCCAGCAGCTTCGAGGGACTAAGCTCCTACAATGAGCAGTTCTTC.

The chain combines TRBV18 with TRBJ1-5, with D hard to call. The CDR3 contains 14 residues. CDR1 is KGHSH and CDR2 is LQKENI in the germline V gene. Between the trimmed V and J ends, which lost 3 bases and 3 bases, there was a span of 9 bases. The DNA of the CDR3 is TGTGCCAGCTCACCCTCGGTCCTCAATCAGCCCCAGCATTTT. Encoded protein: CASSPSVLNQPQHF.

On this clone itself: The germline gene is not matched at one end of the junction; a read error may be the cause. The chain carries TRBV11-3 and TRBJ2-1; 10 bases line up with TRBD2. The CDR3 sequence is 16 residues long. The germline CDR1 and CDR2 sequences are SGHNT and YENEEA. The CDR3 spells CASSLESGRDNNEQFF. Here the CDR3 DNA reads TGTGCCAGCAGCCTAGAAAGCGGGAGGGACAACAATGAGCAGTTCTTC.

This chain uses TRBV28 with TRBJ2-3; D is possibly TRBD2 (7 bases). Trimming shortened V by 10 bases and J by 0 bases, and 14 bases separated the two germline ends. The length of the CDR3 is 14 residues. CDR1 and CDR2 (germline): MDHEN, SYDVKM. CDR3 loop: CATTGGGSTDTQYF. CDR3 nucleotides: TGTGCCACGACAGGCGGGGGAAGCACAGATACGCAGTATTTT.

This chain links TRBV27 with TRBJ2-4, with D perhaps TRBD2 (7 bases). The ends were cut back, 4 bases at V and 0 bases at J, with 22 bases in the middle. Germline CDR1 is MNHEY and CDR2 is SMNVEV (reference sequence). The CDR3 has 19 amino acids. CDR3 sequence reads: CASSSLRGGLAVAKNIQYF. The CDR3 coding sequence is TGTGCCAGCAGTTCACTACGAGGGGGGCTAGCGGTAGCCAAAAACATTCAGTACTTC.